What follows describes a single T cell receptor beta chain. Its antigen is as yet unknown. The data stem from a study of T cells in localized non-small cell lung cancer. There are 13 residues in the CDR3. In germline, CDR1 is LNHNV, CDR2 YYDKDF (reference sequence). V lost 5 bases to trimming and J lost 2 bases, with 10 bases between them. Study results and caveats: Sequencing was restricted to one tumor region; therefore, heterogeneity remains possible.

Only in-frame clones appear in the TCRdb table, and some are missing; sequencing was by immunoSEQ multiplex PCR. Among 30,000 or so clones listed, around 90% were seen once. The V call is TRBV15, the J call TRBJ2-7; D remains ambiguous. Material: peripheral blood mononuclear cells, obtained before any cancer treatment. This sequence originates from a woman aged 40-69 years with stage III lung adenocarcinoma. CDR3 nucleotide sequence: TGTGCCACCAGCCCTCGGCGGACCTACGAGCAGTACTTC. Encoded protein: CATSPRRTYEQYF.